This T cell receptor (beta chain) was recovered during a study of T cells after yellow fever vaccination (dated by TCRdb to the late 2010s). Study-wide context: The SMART-Seq v4 Ultra Low Input RNA kit was used to prepare libraries from fractions with low cell numbers. Two healthy male donors made up the cohort, one aged 18 to 29 years and the other aged 30 to 40 years. Bulk PBMC replicates and cell subsets were isolated from blood drawn at multiple timepoints before and after both primary and secondary immunization. To follow T-cell clones before and after both primary and booster YFV17D yellow fever vaccination, bulk TCR alpha and beta repertoires underwent longitudinal sequencing.

This clonotype appeared a few times. The specificity of this receptor is unknown. Base qualities are not provided; no much larger clone lies one nucleotide away. The paper as a whole reports these results and caveats: Because only two donors were included in the study, the extent to which the findings can be generalized is limited. The secondary T-cell response was weaker than the primary response but faster, peaking on day 5 instead of day 15. A small share of clonotypes occurred in both CD4 and CD8 compartments, likely arising from convergent recombination. After the booster, most clones that had expanded after primary vaccination were detected again (over 95% of CD4 and more than 80% of CD8), suggesting broad maintenance of memory. Because abundant contaminating clonotypes from the bulk population could be contained in FACS-sorted repertoires, computational filtering was required.

The sample's treatment or condition label, in plain terms: live attenuated yellow fever vaccine strain. PBMCs were isolated from peripheral blood using a standard Ficoll-Paque protocol. Dynabeads CD4 and CD8 positive selection kits were used to isolate CD4 and CD8 T-cell fractions. RNA was extracted with TriZol from bulk PBMCs, CD4 and CD8 fractions, and dextramer-positive and dextramer-negative fractions. Between the V and J ends, shortened by 5 bases and 4 bases respectively, the junction contains 20 bases. From the cysteine up to the phenylalanine, the CDR3 has a length of 16 residues. Of the read, only the CDR3 DNA is kept; its 48 bases are in frame from base 1. Reading the germline V gene gives CDR1 SGHTA and CDR2 FQGNSA. TCR cDNA was synthesized by 5'RACE template switching, through which a universal primer site and unique molecular identifiers were introduced. cDNA synthesis was primed from both the TCR alpha and TCR beta constant segments. Two PCR steps were used to amplify libraries, with sample barcodes and sequencing adapters being added in the second step. Sequencing of the libraries was done on either Illumina HiSeq 2500 (2x100 bp) or NovaSeq (2x150 bp). As for the original processing: Demultiplexing of reads and collapsing into UMI consensus sequences were performed with MIGEC, and V(D)J alignment was carried out with MiXCR. Vaccine-responding clonotypes were identified with edgeR using replicate PBMC samples, with FDR below 0.01 and a log2 fold change above 5 up to day 15 being required. Each bulk clonotype was labeled CD4 or CD8 based on which sequenced repertoire, CD4 or CD8, contained the clonotype at higher abundance. The public reads were run again by TCRdb, first through fastp at Q25 and then through MiXCR, and only productive beta chains were kept. Here each entry gathers all rows of one CDR3 protein and keeps the most common genes and DNA. These V and J calls are TCRdb output, not the study's own analysis. The sample table records 150,000 to 200,000 distinct CDR3 sequences; almost 7% of these occur just once. Approximately 2.5% of the sample rests with the top ten.

The sample was CD4+ T cells sorted from PBMCs, taken about 5 days after the first yellow fever vaccination. The chain was built from TRBV7-2 and TRBJ1-2, and possibly TRBD1, on 5 matching bases. The TCR originated in a man aged 18-30 years who received the YFV17D yellow fever vaccine. The CDR3 region has the sequence CASSLEMGVGGYGYTF. The nucleotide sequence reads as follows: TGTGCCAGCAGCCTCGAGATGGGGGTGGGAGGCTATGGCTACACCTTC.